This paragraph covers one T cell receptor beta chain sequence. The sample is drawn from a study of blood T cell repertoires in COVID-19. Study background: The origin of the acute and convalescent COVID-19 samples was the United States, Italy and Spain. The cDNA or gDNA used as material had been derived from T cells, B-cell-depleted T cells, or PBMCs.

V gave up 4 bases and J gave up 4 bases, with 15 bases separating them. This CDR3 has 15 residues. Germline CDR1 is SGHKS and CDR2 is YYEKEE (reference sequence). As handled by the study authors: Amplification of reference gene primers was used by the study to estimate nucleated cell counts. Some clones are missing from TCRdb's copy, which holds only in-frame ones; the method was immunoSEQ multiplex PCR. V, J and clone size derive from that table, while D and trimming were established from the DNA sequence. The sample includes some 140,000 clones, about 78% of them seen just once. The sequencing input was peripheral blood. The chain uses TRBV5-5 and TRBJ1-5, with D possibly matching TRBD1 (5 bases). This TCR was recovered from a man in his 60s who had recovered from COVID-19. In DNA form, the CDR3 reads TGTGCCAGCAGCCCCCGGGGGGAGGCGAATCAGCCCCAGCATTTT. Amino acid sequence: CASSPRGEANQPQHF.